This T cell receptor (beta chain) was sequenced for a study of T cell responses to AZD1222 COVID-19 vaccine. Study-wide results and caveats: The span of vaccine-associated CD4 TCRs extended across spike, with dominance at 160-218 and 743-854.

As for this clone: No antigen is known for it.

The CDR3 runs 13 residues. The germline CDR1 and CDR2 sequences are SQVTM and ANQGSEA. Trimming took off 7 bases at V and 0 bases at J, with 10 bases between the two ends. Sequencing used immunoSEQ multiplex PCR; TCRdb keeps in-frame clones, though not all of them. The sample lists under 100,000 clones, about 86% seen once, with around 8% in the top ten. The sequences come from peripheral blood, collected on day 0 of AZD1222 vaccination. This sequence was found in an adult in good health. The chain joins TRBV29-1 to TRBJ1-5; no clear D. The CDR3 DNA reads TGCAGCGCATTCTTGGGTAGCAATCAGCCCCAGCATTTT. This codes for CSAFLGSNQPQHF.